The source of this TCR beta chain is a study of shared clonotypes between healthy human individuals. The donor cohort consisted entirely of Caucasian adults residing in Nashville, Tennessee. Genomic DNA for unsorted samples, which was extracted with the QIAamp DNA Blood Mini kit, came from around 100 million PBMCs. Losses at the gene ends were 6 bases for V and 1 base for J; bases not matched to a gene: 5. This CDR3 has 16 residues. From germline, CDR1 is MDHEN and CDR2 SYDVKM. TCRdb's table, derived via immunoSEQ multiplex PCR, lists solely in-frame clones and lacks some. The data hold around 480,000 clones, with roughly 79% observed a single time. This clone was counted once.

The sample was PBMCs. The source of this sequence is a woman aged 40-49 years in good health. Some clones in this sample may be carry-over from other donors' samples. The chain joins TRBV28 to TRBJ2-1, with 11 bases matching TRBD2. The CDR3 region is CASSFSGRGSYNEQFF. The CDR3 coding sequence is TGTGCCAGCAGCTTTAGCGGGAGGGGTTCCTACAATGAGCAGTTCTTC.